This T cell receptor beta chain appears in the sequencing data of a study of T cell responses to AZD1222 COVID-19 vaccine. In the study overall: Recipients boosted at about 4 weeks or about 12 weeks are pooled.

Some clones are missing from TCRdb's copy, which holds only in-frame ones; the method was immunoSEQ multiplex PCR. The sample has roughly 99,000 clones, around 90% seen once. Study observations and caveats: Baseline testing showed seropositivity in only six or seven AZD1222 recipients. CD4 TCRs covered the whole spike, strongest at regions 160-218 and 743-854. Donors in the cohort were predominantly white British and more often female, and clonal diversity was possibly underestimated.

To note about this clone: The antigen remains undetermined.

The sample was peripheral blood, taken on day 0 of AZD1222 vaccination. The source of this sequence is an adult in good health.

The CDR3 reads CASSLYLTQWGTDTQYF. Written as DNA, the CDR3 is TGTGCCAGCAGCCTTTACCTCACCCAGTGGGGCACAGATACGCAGTATTTT. The chain uses TRBV7-6 and TRBJ2-3; D ambiguous. CDR3 size: 17 residues. Trimming stripped 5 bases from V and 1 base from J, with 19 bases between. Per the germline V gene, CDR1 is SGHVS and CDR2 is FNYEAQ. The full variable domain, with the rest looked up from reference TRBV7-6 and TRBJ2-3, is GAGVSQSPRYKVTKRGQDVALRCDPISGHVSLYWYRQALGQGPEFLTYFNYEAQQDKSGLPNDRFSAERPEGSISTLTIQRTEQRDSAMYRCASSLYLTQWGTDTQYFGPGTRLTVL.